This TCR beta chain was retrieved from a study of blood T cell repertoires in COVID-19. Under the authors' procedure: Amplifying reference gene primers gave estimates of nucleated cell counts. Sequencing was performed with immunoSEQ multiplex PCR; in TCRdb, only in-frame clones are kept and a portion is missing. D and trimming were read from the DNA, whereas the V and J calls and clone size are those reported in that table. The profile shows around 50,000 clones, approximately 82% of them singletons. The sequencing sample was made of peripheral blood. The clonotype was recovered from a human donor in a cohort sampled during active COVID-19.

This chain's CDR3 is CSASRGLAGGLNEQFF. The DNA of the CDR3 is TGCAGTGCTAGTAGGGGACTAGCGGGAGGGCTCAATGAGCAGTTCTTC. The chain combines TRBV20-1 with TRBJ2-1; 16 bases map to TRBD2. The CDR3 has 16 residues. In germline, CDR1 is DFQATT, CDR2 SNEGSKA (reference sequence). After removal of 3 bases from V and 6 bases from J, the junction contained 5 bases not matched to a gene.